The present T cell receptor beta chain was sequenced within a study of blood T cell repertoires in COVID-19. Study-level information: Nucleic acid was either cDNA or gDNA, and it came from T cells, B-cell-depleted T cells, or PBMCs.

Repertoires were generated with immunoSEQ multiplex PCR, while TCRdb's copy carries only in-frame clones and drops some. The table includes around 240,000 clones, 70% to 90% detected once. Adults between about 18 and 89 years of age took part from about two dozen US areas. Participants' own reports of clinical history determined their cohort assignment. Recovery among Cohort 3 donors was established by two negative PCRs, clearance, or symptom resolution. V lost 6 bases, J lost 2 bases, and 2 bases stayed unmatched. Looked up from germline, CDR1 is LNHDA and CDR2 is SQIVND (reference sequence). The CDR3 runs to 13 residues.

The chain joins TRBV19 to TRBJ2-5, with 8 bases matching TRBD2. The specimen sequenced was PBMCs or T cells enriched from blood (not recorded which). The receptor comes from a woman aged 45 to 65 who had recovered from COVID-19. CDR3 sequence (DNA): TGTGCCAGTAGAACTAGCGGACAAGAGACCCAGTACTTC. This translates into CASRTSGQETQYF.